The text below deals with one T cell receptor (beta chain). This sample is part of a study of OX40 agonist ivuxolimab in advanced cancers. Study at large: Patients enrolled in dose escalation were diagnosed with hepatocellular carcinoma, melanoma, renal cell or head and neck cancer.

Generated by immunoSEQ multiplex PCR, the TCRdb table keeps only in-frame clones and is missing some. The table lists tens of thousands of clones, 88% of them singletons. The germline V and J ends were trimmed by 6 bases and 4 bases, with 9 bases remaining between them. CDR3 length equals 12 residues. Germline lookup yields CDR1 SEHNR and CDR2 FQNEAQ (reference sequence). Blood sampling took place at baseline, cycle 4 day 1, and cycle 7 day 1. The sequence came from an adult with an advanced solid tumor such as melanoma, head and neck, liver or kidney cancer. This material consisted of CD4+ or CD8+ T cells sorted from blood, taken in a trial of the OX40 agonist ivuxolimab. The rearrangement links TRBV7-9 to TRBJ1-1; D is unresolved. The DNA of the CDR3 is TGTGCCAGCAGGTCGGAGGGCACTGAAGCTTTCTTT. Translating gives CASRSEGTEAFF.